This T cell receptor beta chain emerged from a study of cytomegalovirus exposure and HLA in healthy donors. After removal of 0 bases from V and 7 bases from J, the junction contained 7 bases not matched to a gene. Germline CDR1 and CDR2: MNHNY and SVGAGI (reference sequence). CDR3 size: 16 residues. PCR amplification relied on 60 Vbeta primers (plus 13 Jbeta primers). Using immunoSEQ multiplex PCR, the repertoire was profiled, and TCRdb retains in-frame clones only, with some absent. The sample holds about 180,000 clones, around three quarters seen once. Study-level results: Associated with cytomegalovirus, according to the listing, were 150 to 200 TCR beta chains.

The sample holds one count of this clone. Antigen: not known. The sequenced material came from PBMCs. The rearrangement uses TRBV6-6 and TRBJ2-1, with 9 nucleotides matching TRBD1. This receptor was identified in a woman between 25 and 40 years old in good health and CMV-seronegative. CDR3 in amino acids: CASSYSWDRERNEQFF. CDR3 nucleotides: TGTGCCAGCAGTTACTCGTGGGACAGGGAGAGAAATGAGCAGTTCTTC.